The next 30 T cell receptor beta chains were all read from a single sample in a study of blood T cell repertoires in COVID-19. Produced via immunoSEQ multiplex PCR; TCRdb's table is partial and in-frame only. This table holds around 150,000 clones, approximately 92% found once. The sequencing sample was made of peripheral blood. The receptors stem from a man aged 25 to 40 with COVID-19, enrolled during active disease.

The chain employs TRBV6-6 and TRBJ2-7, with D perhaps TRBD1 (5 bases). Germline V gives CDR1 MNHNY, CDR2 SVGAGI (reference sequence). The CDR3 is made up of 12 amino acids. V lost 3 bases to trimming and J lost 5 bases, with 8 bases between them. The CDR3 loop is CASSYLRDEQYF. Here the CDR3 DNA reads TGTGCCAGCAGTTATCTCAGGGACGAGCAGTACTTC.

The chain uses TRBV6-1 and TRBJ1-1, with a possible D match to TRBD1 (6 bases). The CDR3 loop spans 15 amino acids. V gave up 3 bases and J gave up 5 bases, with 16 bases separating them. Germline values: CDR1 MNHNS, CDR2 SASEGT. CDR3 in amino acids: CASSDAGAGDTEAFF. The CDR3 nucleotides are TGTGCCAGCAGTGACGCGGGGGCGGGAGATACTGAAGCTTTCTTT.

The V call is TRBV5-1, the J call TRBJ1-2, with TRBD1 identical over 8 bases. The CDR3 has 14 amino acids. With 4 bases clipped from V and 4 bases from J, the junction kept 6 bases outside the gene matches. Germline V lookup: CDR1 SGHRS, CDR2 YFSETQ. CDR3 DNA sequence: TGCGCCAGCAGCCAGGGGACAGGCCCCTATGGCTACACCTTC. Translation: CASSQGTGPYGYTF.

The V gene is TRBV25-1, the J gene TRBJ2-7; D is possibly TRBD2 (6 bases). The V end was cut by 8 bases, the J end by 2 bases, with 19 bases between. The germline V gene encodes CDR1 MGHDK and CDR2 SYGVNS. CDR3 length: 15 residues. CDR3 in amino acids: CASGPRWGDAYEQYF. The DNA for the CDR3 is TGTGCCAGCGGGCCCCGATGGGGGGACGCCTACGAGCAGTACTTC.

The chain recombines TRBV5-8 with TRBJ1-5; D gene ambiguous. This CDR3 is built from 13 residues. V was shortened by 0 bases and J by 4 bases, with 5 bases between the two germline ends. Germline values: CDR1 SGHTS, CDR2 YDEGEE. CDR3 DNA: TGTGCCAGCAGCTTGGCCGGTAATCAGCCCCAGCATTTT. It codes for CASSLAGNQPQHF.

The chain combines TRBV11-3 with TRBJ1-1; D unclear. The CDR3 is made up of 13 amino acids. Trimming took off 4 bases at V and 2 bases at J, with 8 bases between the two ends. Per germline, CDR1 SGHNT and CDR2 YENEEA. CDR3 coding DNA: TGTGCCAGCAGCTCCGCGGGTAACACTGAAGCTTTCTTT. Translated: CASSSAGNTEAFF.

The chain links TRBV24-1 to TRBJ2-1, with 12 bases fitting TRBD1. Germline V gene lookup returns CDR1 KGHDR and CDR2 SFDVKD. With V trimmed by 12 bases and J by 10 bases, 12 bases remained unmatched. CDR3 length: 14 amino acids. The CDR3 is CASKGGQGAREQFF. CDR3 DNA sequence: TGTGCCTCCAAGGGGGGACAGGGGGCCCGCGAGCAGTTCTTC.

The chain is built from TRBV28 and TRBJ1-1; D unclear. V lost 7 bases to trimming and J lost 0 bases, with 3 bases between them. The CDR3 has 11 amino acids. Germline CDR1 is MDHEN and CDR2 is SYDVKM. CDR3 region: CASNMNTEAFF. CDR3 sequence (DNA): TGTGCCAGCAACATGAACACTGAAGCTTTCTTT.

The DNA for the CDR3 is TGCGCCAGCAGCTGGTGGACAGGGAGCTCCTACGAGCAGTACTTC. Its protein is CASSWWTGSSYEQYF. This chain links TRBV5-1 with TRBJ2-7; TRBD1 agrees at 8 bases. The germline V gene encodes CDR1 SGHRS and CDR2 YFSETQ. CDR3 length: 15 residues. With 3 bases clipped from V and 0 bases from J, the junction kept 5 bases outside the gene matches.

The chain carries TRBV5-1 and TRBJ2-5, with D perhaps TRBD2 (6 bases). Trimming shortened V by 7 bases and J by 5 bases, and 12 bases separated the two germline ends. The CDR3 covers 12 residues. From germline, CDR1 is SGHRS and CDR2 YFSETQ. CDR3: CASGVEGETQYF. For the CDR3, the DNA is TGCGCCAGCGGGGTGGAGGGGGAGACCCAGTACTTC.

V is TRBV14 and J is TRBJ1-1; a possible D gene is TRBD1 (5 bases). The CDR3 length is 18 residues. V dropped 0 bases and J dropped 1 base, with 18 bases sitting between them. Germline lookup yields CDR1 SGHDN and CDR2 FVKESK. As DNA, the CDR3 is TGTGCCAGCAGCCAAGATGGTAGGGACTTTTTCACGAACACTGAAGCTTTCTTT. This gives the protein CASSQDGRDFFTNTEAFF.

CDR3 amino acids: CAWRGGTGGSGQPQHF. CDR3 sequence (DNA): TGTGCCTGGAGAGGGGGGACAGGGGGCTCAGGGCAGCCCCAGCATTTT. The rearrangement joins TRBV30 to TRBJ1-5; TRBD1 matches 12 bases. Germline CDR1 is GTSNPN and CDR2 is SVGIG (reference sequence). V was pared by 3 bases and J by 7 bases, with 10 bases of the junction left unmatched. CDR3 length equals 16 residues.

CDR3 bases: TGTGCCAGCAGCTTGGGAGACTCCCCCACAGATACGCAGTATTTT. As protein: CASSLGDSPTDTQYF. The chain combines TRBV5-4 with TRBJ2-3; D uncertain. This CDR3 spans 15 amino acids. Trimming cost V 0 bases and J 2 bases, with 10 bases left between them. Per germline, CDR1 SGHNT and CDR2 YYREEE (reference sequence).

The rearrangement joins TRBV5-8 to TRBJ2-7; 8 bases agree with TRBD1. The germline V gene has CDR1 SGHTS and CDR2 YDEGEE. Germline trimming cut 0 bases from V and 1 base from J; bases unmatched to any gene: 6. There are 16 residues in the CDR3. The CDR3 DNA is TGTGCCAGCAGCTTGGCTCTAGGGACAGGTTCCTACGAGCAGTACTTC. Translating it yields CASSLALGTGSYEQYF.

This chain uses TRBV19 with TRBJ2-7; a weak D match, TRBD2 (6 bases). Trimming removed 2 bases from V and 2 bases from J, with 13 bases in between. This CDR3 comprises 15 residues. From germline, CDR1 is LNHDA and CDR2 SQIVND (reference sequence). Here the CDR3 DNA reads TGTGCCAGTAGTATATTTGCGGGATGGACCTACGAGCAGTACTTC. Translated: CASSIFAGWTYEQYF. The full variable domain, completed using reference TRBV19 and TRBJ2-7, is DGGITQSPKYLFRKEGQNVTLSCEQNLNHDAMYWYRQDPGQGLRLIYYSQIVNDFQKGDIAEGYSVSREKKESFPLTVTSAQKNPTAFYLCASSIFAGWTYEQYFGPGTRLTVT.

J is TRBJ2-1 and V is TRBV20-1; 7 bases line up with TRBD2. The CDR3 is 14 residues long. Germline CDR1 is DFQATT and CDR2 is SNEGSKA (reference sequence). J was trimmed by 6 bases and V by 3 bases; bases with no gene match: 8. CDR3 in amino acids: CSASKGWGGNEQFF. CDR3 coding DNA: TGCAGTGCTAGTAAAGGGTGGGGGGGCAATGAGCAGTTCTTC.

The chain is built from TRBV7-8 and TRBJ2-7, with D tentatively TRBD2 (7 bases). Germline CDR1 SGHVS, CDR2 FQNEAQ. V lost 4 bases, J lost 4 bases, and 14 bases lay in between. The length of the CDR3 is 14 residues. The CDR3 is CASSSFRGGYEQYF. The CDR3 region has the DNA TGTGCCAGCAGCTCCTTTAGGGGGGGGTACGAGCAGTACTTC. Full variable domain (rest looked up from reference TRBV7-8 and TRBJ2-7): GAGVSQSPRYKVAKRGQDVALRCDPISGHVSLFWYQQALGQGPEFLTYFQNEAQLDKSGLPSDRFFAERPEGSVSTLKIQRTQQEDSAVYLCASSSFRGGYEQYFGPGTRLTVT.

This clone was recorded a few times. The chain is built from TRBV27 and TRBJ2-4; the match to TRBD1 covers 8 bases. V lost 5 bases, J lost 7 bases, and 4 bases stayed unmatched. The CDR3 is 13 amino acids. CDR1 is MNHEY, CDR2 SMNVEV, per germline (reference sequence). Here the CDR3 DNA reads TGTGCCAGCAGTCCGCGGACAGGGAACATTCAGTACTTC. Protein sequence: CASSPRTGNIQYF.

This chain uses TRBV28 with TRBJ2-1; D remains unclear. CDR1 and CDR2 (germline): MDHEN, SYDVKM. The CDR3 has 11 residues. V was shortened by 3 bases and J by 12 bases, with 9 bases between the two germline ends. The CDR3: CASSLESRQFF. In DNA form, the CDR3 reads TGTGCCAGCAGTTTGGAGTCCAGGCAGTTCTTC.

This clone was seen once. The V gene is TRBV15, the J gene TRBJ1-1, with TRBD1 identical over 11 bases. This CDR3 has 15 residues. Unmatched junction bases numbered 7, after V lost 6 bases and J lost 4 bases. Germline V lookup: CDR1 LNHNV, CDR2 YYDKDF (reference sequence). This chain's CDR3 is CATRGDRGLGTEAFF. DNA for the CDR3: TGTGCCACCAGGGGGGACAGGGGGTTGGGCACTGAAGCTTTCTTT.

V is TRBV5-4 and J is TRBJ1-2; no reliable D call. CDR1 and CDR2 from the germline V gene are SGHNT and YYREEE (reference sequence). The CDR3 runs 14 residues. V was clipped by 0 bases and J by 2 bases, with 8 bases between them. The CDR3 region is CASSLAVQNYGYTF. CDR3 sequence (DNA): TGTGCCAGCAGCTTGGCTGTGCAGAACTATGGCTACACCTTC.

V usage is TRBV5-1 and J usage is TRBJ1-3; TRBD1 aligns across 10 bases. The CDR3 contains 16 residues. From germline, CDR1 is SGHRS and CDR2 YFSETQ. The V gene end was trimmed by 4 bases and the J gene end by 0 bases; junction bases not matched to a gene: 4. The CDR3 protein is CASSGTGANSGNTIYF. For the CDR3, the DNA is TGCGCCAGCAGCGGGACAGGGGCTAACTCTGGAAACACCATATATTTT.

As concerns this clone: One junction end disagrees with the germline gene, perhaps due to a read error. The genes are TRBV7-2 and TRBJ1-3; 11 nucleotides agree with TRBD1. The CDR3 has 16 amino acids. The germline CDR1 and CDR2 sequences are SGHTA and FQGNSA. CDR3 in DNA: TGTGCCAGCAGCTGGGACAGGGGGTTTTGGGGAAACGCCATATATTTT. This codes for CASSWDRGFWGNAIYF.

CDR3 loop: CASSYQETQYF. The CDR3, as DNA: TGTGCCAGCTCGTACCAAGAGACCCAGTACTTC. This chain uses TRBV6-5 with TRBJ2-5; D is uncertain. V lost 8 bases and J lost 0, with 4 bases in between. CDR1 is MNHEY, CDR2 SVGAGI, per germline. This CDR3 contains 11 residues.

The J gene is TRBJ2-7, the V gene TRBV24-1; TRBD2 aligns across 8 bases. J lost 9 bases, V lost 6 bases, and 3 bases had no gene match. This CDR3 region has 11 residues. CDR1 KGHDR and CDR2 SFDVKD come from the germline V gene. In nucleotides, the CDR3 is TGTGCCACCAGTTACGGGGGGGTGCAGTACTTC. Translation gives CATSYGGVQYF.

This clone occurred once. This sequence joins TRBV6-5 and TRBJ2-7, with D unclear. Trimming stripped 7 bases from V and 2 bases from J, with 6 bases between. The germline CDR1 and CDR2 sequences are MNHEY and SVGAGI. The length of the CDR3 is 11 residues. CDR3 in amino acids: CASKTAYEQYF. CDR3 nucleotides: TGTGCCAGCAAAACTGCCTACGAGCAGTACTTC.

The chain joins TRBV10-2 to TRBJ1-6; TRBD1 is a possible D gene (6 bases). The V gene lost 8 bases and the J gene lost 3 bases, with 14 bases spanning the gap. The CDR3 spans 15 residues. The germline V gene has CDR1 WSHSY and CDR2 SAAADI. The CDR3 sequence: CASLQGLSYNSPLHF. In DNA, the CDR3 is TGCGCCAGCTTACAGGGTCTAAGCTATAATTCACCCCTCCACTTT.

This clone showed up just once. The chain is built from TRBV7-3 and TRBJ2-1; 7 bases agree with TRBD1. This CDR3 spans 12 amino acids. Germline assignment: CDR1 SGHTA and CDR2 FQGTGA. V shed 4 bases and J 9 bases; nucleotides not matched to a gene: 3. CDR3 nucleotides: TGTGCCAGCAGCTCCCCAGGGGGTGAGCAGTTCTTC. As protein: CASSSPGGEQFF.

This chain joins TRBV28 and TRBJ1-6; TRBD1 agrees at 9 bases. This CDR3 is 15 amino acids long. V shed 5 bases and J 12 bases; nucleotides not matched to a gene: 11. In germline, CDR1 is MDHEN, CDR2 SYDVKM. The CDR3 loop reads CASSVAGTGRQPLHF. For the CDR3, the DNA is TGTGCCAGCAGTGTCGCCGGGACAGGGAGGCAACCCCTCCACTTT.

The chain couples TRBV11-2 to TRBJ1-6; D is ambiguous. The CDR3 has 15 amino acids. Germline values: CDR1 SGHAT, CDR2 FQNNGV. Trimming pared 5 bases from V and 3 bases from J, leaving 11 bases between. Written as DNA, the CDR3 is TGTGCCAGCAGCCGAGGCGGGTACTATAATTCACCCCTCCACTTT. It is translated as CASSRGGYYNSPLHF.